A single sample is the source of the 9 T cell receptor beta chains below, sequenced in a study of CD8+CD57+ T cells in acquired aplastic anemia. Genomic DNA provided the template from which TCR beta VDJ and CDR3 profiles were obtained. Via MiXCR, TCRdb re-called the reads, giving one row per CDR3 protein. This sample has approximately 250,000 distinct CDR3 sequences; approximately 80% occur once, and the top ten carry 40% to 55%. Only patients with CD8+CD57+ cell expansion on flow cytometry were chosen for sequencing. The specimen was sorted CD4+, CD8+, or CD8+CD57+ T cells (not recorded which) from PBMCs. Receptors were obtained from a human donor with aplastic anemia.

A remark on this clonotype: Relative to the germline gene, one junction end is altered; a read error may explain this. The chain joins TRBV9 to TRBJ2-4; a possible D gene is TRBD2 (6 bases). Germline assignment: CDR1 SGDLS and CDR2 YYNGEE. There are 12 residues in the CDR3. The CDR3 is CASSCAGEEQDF. The CDR3 DNA reads as TGTGCCAGCAGCTGCGCTGGGGAGGAACAAGACTTC. Variable domain in full (rest from reference TRBV9 and TRBJ2-4): DSGVTQTPKHLITATGQRVTLRCSPRSGDLSVYWYQQSLDQGLQFLIQYYNGEERAKGNILERFSAQQFPDLHSELNLSSLELGDSALYFCASSCAGEEQDFGAGTRLSVL.

The V gene is TRBV20-1, the J gene TRBJ2-7; 9 bases map to TRBD2. J gave up 5 bases and V 0 bases, and 8 bases lay outside the gene matches. The germline gives CDR1 DFQATT, CDR2 SNEGSKA (reference sequence). The CDR3 has 15 amino acids. CDR3 sequence reads: CSARDVGLATDEQYF. For the CDR3, the DNA is TGCAGTGCTAGAGATGTGGGACTAGCCACTGACGAGCAGTACTTC.

Concerning this clonotype itself: A much larger clone lies a single base off, so this may be a read error. The conserved phenylalanine or tryptophan is not found at the CDR3 terminus, so this likely reflects a read error. Because the CDR3's place on the DNA is in doubt, the DNA is left out and the CDR3 is given as listed by TCRdb. The rearrangement joins TRBV7-2 to TRBJ2-3; the DNA was not compared with TRBD1, the D call given in the table. Germline V gene lookup returns CDR1 SGHTA and CDR2 FQGNSA. The CDR3 spans 14 amino acids, including both terminal residues. The CDR3 spells CASSLTGGADYRYI.

The chain is built from TRBV9 and TRBJ2-5; D may be TRBD1 or TRBD2 (7 bases each). The germline CDR1 and CDR2 sequences are SGDLS and YYNGEE. The V end was cut by 3 bases, the J end by 14 bases, with 23 bases between. The CDR3 runs to 14 residues. The chain's CDR3 is CASSGGRGGGYTYF. The CDR3 coding sequence is TGTGCCAGCAGCGGAGGCAGGGGGGGTGGCTACACCTACTTC.

This chain uses TRBV7-8 with TRBJ2-7; 7 bases line up with TRBD2. CDR3 size: 18 residues. The ends lost 2 bases at V and 3 bases at J; junction bases unmatched: 16. The germline gives CDR1 SGHVS, CDR2 FQNEAQ. The CDR3 is CASSLPGGPTTQYYEQYV. As DNA, the CDR3 is TGTGCCAGCAGCTTACCGGGAGGCCCCACAACGCAGTACTACGAGCAGTACGTC.

Of note for this clonotype: Likely a read error: the CDR3 ends without its conserved phenylalanine or tryptophan. V usage is TRBV7-3 and J usage is TRBJ2-4; 7 positions agree with TRBD2. The CDR3 is 12 amino acids. Looked up from germline, CDR1 is SGHTA and CDR2 is FQGTGA. With 2 bases clipped from V and 11 bases from J, the junction kept 3 bases outside the gene matches. The DNA of the CDR3 is TGTGCCAGCAGCTTAGCTGGGAGGGTTCAGTACCAC. This codes for CASSLAGRVQYH.

As for this clonotype: Germline and junction disagree at one end, which may indicate a read error. The chain employs TRBV7-3 and TRBJ2-1; 12 nucleotides agree with TRBD1. The CDR3 consists of 14 residues. The germline gives CDR1 SGHTA, CDR2 FQGTGA. The CDR3 protein is CASSGTGGAAEPQF. CDR3 sequence (DNA): TGTGCCAGCAGCGGGACAGGGGGCGCCGCAGAGCCGCAGTTC.

V usage is TRBV7-8 and J usage is TRBJ2-5; 11 bases match TRBD2. J lost 4 bases, V lost 5 bases, and 3 bases had no gene match. Germline CDR1 and CDR2: SGHVS and FQNEAQ. This CDR3 is built from 14 residues. The CDR3 DNA follows: TGTGCCAGCAGCCGACTAGCGGGAACAGAGACCCAGTACTTC. It codes for CASSRLAGTETQYF.

In DNA form, the CDR3 reads TGTGCCAGCAGCTTTACTAGCGAGGGCGATGAGCAGTTCTTC. The encoded protein is CASSFTSEGDEQFF. The chain employs TRBV5-4 and TRBJ2-1, with 7 bases identical to TRBD2. The CDR3 has 14 amino acids. CDR1 is SGHNT, CDR2 YYREEE, per germline (reference sequence). The V gene end was trimmed by 2 bases and the J gene end by 8 bases; junction bases not matched to a gene: 7.